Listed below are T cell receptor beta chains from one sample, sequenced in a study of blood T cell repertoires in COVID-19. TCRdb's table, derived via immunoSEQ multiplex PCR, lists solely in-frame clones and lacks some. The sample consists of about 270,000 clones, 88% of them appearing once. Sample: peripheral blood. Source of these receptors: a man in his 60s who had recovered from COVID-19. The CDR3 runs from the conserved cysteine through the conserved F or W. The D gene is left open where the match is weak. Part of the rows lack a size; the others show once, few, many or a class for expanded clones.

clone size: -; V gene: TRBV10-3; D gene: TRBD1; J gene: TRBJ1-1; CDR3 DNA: TGTGCCATCGCGGGACAGACTGACACTGAAGCTTTCTTT; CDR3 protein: CAIAGQTDTEAFF
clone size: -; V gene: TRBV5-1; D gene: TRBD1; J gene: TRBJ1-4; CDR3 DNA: TGCGCCAGCAGCTTGGGGGGACAGACTAATGAAAAACTGTTTTTT; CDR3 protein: CASSLGGQTNEKLFF
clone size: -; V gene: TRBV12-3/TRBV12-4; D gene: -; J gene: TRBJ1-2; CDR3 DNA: TGTGCCAGCACCCTAGGCAGCTATGGCTACACCTTC; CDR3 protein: CASTLGSYGYTF
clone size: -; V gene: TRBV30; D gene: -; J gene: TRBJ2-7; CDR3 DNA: TGTGCCCTAGTCAGTAAAGGGACTCGCGAGCAGTACTTC; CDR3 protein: CALVSKGTREQYF
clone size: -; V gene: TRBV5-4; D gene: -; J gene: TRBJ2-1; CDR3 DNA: TGTGCCAGCAGCGTGGGTTCACTAGCAGGGAACAATGAGCAGTTCTTC; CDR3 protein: CASSVGSLAGNNEQFF
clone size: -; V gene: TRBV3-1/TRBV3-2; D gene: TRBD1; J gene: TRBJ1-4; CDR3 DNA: TGTGCCAGACCCAAGGGGGCGACTGAAAAACTGTTTTTT; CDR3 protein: CARPKGATEKLFF
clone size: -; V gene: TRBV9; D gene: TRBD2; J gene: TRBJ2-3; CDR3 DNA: TGTGCCAGCAGCGTAATAGCGGGGAGAGATACGCAGTATTTT; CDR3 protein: CASSVIAGRDTQYF
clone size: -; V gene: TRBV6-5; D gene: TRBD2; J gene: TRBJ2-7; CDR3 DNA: TGTGCCAGCAGTTCAAGGACTAGCTCCAACGAGCAGTACTTC; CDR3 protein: CASSSRTSSNEQYF
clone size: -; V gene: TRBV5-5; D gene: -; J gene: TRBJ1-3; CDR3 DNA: TGTGCCAGGGGCAGAAACACCATATATTTT; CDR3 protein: CARGRNTIYF
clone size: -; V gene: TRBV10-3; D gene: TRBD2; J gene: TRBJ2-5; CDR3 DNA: TGTGCCATCAGTGGACTAGCGGGGGGGGAAGAGACCCAGTACTTC; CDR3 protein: CAISGLAGGEETQYF
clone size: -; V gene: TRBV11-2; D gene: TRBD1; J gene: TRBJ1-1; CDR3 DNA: TGTGCCAGCAGCCCCTCGAGACAGGGAAGAGCTGAAGCTTTCTTT; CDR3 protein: CASSPSRQGRAEAFF
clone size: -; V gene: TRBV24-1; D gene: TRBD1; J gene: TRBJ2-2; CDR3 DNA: TGTGCCACCAGTGATGATTCCAGGGGGAAGGGCACCGGGGAGCTGTTTTTT; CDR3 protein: CATSDDSRGKGTGELFF
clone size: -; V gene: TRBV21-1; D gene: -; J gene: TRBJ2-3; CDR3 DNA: TGTGCCAGCACCACTAGCGGGGGGACAGATACGCAGTATTTT; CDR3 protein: CASTTSGGTDTQYF
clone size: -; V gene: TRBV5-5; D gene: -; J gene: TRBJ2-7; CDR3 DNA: TGTGCCAGCAGCTTGAACGGCTACGAGCAGTACTTC; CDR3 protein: CASSLNGYEQYF
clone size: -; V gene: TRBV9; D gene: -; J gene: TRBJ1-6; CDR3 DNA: TGTGCCAGCAGCGTAAGCCCCCAGGGTTCACCCCTCCACTTT; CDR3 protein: CASSVSPQGSPLHF
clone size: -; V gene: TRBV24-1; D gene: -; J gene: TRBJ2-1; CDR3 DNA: TGTGCCACCAGTGATTTCGCAGGCAATGAGCAGTTCTTC; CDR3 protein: CATSDFAGNEQFF
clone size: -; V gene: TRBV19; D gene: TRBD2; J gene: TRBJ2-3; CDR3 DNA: TGTGCCAGACCCCCCCCGATTCGGTGGACTAGAGGGGATACGCAGTATTTT; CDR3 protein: CARPPPIRWTRGDTQYF
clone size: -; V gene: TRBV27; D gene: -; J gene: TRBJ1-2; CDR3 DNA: TGTGCCAGCAGTATAGGGTACAGGGATGGCTACACCTTC; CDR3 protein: CASSIGYRDGYTF
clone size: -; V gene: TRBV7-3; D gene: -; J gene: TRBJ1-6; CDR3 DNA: TGTGCCAGCAGCTTATATCAGTATAATTCACCCCTCCACTTT; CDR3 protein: CASSLYQYNSPLHF
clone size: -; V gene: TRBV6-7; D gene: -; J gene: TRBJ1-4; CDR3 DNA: TGTGCCAGCAGTTACTCCAACAGGACGTCGACTAATGAAAAACTGTTTTTT; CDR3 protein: CASSYSNRTSTNEKLFF
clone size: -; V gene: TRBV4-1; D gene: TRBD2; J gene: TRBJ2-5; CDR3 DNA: TGCGCCAGCGCTAGTACTAGCGGCCAAGAGACCCAGTACTTC; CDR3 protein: CASASTSGQETQYF
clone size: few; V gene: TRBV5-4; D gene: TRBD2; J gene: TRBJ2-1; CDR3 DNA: TGTGCCAGCAGCAATCCGAATAGCGGGGGCCAGGAAGATGAGCAGTTCTTC; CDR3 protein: CASSNPNSGGQEDEQFF
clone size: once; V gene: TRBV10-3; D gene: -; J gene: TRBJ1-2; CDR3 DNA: TGTGCCATCAGTGAGTCCACAGTTTTCAACTATGGCTACACCTTC; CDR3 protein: CAISESTVFNYGYTF